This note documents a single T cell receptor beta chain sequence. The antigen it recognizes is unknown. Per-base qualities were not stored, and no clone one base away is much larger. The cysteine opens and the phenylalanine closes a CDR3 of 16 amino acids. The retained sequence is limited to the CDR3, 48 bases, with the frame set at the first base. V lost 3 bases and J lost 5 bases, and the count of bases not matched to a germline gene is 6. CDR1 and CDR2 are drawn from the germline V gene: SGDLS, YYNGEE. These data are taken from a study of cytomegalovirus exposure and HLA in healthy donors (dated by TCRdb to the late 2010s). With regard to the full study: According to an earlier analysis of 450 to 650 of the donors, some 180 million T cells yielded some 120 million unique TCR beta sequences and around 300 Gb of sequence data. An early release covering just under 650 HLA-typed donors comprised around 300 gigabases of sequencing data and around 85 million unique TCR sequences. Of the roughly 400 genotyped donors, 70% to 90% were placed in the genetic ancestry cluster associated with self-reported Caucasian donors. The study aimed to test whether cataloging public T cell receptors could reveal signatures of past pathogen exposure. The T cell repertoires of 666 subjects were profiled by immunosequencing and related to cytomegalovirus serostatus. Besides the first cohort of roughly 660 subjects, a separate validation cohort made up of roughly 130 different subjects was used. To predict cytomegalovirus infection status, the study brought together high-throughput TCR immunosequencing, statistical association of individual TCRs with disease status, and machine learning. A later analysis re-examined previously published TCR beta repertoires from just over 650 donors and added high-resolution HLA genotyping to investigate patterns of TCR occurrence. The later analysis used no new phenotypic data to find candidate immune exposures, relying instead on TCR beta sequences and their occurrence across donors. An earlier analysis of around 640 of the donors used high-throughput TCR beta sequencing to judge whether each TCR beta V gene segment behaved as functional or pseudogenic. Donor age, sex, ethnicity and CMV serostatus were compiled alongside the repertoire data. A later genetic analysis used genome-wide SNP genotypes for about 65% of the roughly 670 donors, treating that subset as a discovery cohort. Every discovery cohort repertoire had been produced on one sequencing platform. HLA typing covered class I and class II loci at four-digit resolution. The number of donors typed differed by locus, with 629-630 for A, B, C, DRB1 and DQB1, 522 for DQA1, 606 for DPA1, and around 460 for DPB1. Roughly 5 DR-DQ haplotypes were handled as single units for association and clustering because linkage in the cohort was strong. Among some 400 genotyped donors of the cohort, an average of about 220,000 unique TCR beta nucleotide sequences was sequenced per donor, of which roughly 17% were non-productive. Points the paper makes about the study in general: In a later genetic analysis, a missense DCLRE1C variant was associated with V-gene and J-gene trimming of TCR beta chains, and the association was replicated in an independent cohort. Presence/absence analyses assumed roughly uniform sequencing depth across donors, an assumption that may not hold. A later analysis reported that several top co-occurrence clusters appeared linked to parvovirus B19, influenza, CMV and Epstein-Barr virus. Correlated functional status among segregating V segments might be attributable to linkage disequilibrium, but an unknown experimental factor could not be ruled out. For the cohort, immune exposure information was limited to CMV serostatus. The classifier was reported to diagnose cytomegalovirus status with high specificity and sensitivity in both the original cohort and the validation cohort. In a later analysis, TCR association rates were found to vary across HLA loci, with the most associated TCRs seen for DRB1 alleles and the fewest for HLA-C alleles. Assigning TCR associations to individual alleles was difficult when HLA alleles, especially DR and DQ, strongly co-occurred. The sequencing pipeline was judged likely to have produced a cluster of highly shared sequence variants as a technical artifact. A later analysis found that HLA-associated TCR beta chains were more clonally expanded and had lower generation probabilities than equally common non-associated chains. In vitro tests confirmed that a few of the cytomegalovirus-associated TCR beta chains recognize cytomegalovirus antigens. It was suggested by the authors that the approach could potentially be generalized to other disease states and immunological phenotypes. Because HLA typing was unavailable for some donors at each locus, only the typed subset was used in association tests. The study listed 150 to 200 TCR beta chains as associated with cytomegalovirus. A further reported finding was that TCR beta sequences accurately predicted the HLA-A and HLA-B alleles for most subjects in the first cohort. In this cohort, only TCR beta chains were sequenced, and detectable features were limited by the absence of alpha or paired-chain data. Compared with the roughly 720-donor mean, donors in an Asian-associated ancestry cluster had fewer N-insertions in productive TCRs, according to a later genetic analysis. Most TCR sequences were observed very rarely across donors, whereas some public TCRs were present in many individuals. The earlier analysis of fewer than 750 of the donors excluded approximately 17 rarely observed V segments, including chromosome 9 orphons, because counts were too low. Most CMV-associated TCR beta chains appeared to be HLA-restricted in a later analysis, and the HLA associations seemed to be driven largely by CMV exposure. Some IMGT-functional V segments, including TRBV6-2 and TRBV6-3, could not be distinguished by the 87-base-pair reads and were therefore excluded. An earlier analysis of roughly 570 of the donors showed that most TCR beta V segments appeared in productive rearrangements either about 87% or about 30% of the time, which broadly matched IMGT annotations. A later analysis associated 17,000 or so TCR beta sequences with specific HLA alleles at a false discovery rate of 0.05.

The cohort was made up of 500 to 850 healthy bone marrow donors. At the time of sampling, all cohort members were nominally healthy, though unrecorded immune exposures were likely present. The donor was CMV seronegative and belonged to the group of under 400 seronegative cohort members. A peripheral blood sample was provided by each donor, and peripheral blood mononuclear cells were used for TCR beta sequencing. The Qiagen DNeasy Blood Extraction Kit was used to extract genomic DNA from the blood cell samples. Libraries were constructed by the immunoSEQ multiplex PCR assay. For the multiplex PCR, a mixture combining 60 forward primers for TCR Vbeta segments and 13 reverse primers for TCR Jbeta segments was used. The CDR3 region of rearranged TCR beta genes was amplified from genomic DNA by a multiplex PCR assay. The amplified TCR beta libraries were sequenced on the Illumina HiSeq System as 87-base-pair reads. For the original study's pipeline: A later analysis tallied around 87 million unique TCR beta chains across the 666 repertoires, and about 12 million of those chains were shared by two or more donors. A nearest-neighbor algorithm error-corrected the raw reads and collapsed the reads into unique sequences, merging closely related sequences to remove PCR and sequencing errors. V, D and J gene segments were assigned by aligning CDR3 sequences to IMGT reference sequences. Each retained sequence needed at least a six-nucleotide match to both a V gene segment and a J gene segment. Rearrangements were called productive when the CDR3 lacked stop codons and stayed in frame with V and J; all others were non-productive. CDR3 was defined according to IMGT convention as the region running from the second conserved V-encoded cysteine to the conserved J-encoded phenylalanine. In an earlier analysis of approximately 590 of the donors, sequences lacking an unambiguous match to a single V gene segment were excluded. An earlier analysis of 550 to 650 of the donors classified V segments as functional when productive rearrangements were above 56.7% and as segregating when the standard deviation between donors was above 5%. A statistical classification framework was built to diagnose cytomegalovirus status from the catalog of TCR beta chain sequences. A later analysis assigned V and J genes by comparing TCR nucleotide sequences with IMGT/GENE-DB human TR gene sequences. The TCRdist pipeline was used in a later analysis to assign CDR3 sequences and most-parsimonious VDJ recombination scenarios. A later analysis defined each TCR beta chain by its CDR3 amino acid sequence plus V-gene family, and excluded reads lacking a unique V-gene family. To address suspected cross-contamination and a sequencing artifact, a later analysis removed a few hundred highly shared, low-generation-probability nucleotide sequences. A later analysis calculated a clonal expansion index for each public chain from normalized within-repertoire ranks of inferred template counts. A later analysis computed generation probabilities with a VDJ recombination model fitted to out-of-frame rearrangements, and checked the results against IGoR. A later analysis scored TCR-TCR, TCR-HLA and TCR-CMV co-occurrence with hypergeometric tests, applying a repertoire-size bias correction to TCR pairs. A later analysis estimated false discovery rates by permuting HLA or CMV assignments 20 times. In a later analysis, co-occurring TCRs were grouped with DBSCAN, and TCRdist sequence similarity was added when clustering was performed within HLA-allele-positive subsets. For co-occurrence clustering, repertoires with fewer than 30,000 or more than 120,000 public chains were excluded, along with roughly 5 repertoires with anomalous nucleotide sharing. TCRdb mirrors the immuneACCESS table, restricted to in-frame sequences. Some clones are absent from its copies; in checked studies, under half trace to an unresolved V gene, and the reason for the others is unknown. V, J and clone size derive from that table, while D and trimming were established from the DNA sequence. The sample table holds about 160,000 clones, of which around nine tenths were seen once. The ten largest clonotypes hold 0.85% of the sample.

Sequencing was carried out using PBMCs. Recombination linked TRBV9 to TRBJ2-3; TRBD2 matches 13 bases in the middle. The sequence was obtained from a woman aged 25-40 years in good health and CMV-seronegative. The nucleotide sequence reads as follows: TGTGCCAGCAGCGCCCGACTAGCGGGAGGTGAAGATACGCAGTATTTT. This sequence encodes CASSARLAGGEDTQYF.